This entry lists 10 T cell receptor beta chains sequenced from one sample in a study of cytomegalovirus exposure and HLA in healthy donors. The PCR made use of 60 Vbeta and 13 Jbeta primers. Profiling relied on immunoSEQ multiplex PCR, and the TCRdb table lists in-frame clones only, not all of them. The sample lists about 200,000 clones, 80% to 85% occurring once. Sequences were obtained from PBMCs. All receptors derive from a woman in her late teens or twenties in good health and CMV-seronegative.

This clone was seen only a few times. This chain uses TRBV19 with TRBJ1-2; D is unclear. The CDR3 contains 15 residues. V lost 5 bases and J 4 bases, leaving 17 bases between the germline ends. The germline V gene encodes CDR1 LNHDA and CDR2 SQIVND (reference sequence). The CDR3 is CASSPRRQTLYGYTF. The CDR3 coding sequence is TGTGCCAGTAGTCCCCGGCGGCAGACTCTCTATGGCTACACCTTC.

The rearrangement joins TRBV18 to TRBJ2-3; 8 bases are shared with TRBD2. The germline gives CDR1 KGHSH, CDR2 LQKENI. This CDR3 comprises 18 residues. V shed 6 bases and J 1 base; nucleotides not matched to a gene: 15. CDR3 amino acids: CASSPSIIGLAGTDTQYF. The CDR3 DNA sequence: TGTGCCAGCTCCCCTAGTATAATTGGACTAGCCGGCACAGATACGCAGTATTTT. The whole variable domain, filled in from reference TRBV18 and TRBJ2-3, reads NAGVMQNPRHLVRRRGQEARLRCSPMKGHSHVYWYRQLPEEGLKFMVYLQKENIIDESGMPKERFSAEFPKEGPSILRIQQVVRGDSAAYFCASSPSIIGLAGTDTQYFGPGTRLTVL.

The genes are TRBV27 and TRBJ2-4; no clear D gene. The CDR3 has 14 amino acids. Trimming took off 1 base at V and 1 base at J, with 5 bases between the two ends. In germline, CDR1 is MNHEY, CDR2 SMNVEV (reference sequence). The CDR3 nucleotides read TGTGCCAGCAGTTTATACGGGGCCAAAAACATTCAGTACTTC. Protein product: CASSLYGAKNIQYF.

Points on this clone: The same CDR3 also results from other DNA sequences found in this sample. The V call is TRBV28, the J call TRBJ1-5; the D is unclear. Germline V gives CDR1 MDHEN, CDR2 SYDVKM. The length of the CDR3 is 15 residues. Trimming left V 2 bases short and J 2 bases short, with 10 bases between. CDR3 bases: TGTGCCAGCAGTTTACGAGGCTTGGGCAATCAGCCCCAGCATTTT. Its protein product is CASSLRGLGNQPQHF.

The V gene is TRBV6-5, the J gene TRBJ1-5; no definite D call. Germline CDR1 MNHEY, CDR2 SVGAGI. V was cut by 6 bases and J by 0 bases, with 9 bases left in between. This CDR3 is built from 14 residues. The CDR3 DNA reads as TGTGCCAGCAGCTATGTGAGTAGCAATCAGCCCCAGCATTTT. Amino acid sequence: CASSYVSSNQPQHF.

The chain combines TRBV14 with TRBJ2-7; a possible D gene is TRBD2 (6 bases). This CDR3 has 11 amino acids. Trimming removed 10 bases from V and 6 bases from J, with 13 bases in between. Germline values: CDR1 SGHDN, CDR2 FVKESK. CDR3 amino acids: CANSGVVEQYF. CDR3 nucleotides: TGTGCCAACTCGGGGGTGGTCGAGCAGTACTTC.

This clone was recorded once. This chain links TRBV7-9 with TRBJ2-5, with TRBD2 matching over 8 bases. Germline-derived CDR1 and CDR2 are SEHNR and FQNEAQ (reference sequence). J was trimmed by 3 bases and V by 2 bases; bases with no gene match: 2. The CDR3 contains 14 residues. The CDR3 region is CASSLRGGEETQYF. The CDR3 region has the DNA TGTGCCAGCAGCTTACGGGGGGGTGAAGAGACCCAGTACTTC. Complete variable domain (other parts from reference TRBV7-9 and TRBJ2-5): DTGVSQNPRHKITKRGQNVTFRCDPISEHNRLYWYRQTLGQGPEFLTYFQNEAQLEKSRLLSDRFSAERPKGSFSTLEIQRTEQGDSAMYLCASSLRGGEETQYFGPGTRLLVL.

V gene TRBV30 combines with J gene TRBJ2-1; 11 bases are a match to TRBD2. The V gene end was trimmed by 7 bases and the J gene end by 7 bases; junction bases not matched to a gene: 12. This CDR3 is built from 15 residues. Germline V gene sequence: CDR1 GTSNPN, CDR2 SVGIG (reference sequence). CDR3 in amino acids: CALTIAGGTPNEQFF. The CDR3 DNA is TGTGCCTTGACAATAGCGGGAGGGACTCCGAATGAGCAGTTCTTC.

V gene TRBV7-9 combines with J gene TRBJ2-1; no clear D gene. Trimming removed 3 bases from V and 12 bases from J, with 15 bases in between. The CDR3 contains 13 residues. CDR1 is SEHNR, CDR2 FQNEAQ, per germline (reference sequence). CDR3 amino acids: CASSLQSEERQFF. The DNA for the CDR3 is TGTGCCAGCAGCTTGCAATCCGAGGAAAGGCAGTTCTTC.

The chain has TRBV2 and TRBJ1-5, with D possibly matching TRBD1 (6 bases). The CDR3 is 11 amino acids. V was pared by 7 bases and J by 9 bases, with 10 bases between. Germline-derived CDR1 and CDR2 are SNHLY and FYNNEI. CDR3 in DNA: TGTGCCAGCACCAAAGGGGGGCCCCAGCATTTT. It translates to CASTKGGPQHF.